A single sample gave rise to the 18 T cell receptor beta chains below, sequenced in a study of CD8+ T cells in alopecia areata. The treatment here: oral pan-JAK inhibitor, 5-10 mg twice daily. TCR sequencing used cDNA made by reverse transcription of extracted RNA. Using immunoSEQ multiplex PCR, the repertoire was profiled, and TCRdb retains in-frame clones only, with some absent. The data show about 140,000 clones, around four fifths seen once. The sequencing used CD8+ T cells sorted from blood, collected at week 4, from a patient treated with tofacitinib. The receptor source for this set is a human donor with alopecia areata.

This clone was seen at least ten times. The V gene is TRBV11-2, the J gene TRBJ2-3; the match to TRBD2 covers 11 bases. CDR1 and CDR2 from the germline V gene are SGHAT and FQNNGV. The CDR3 has 16 amino acids. Germline trimming cut 3 bases from V and 1 base from J; bases unmatched to any gene: 3. The CDR3 loop reads CASSFSGGVGTDTQYF. The CDR3 nucleotides read TGTGCCAGCAGCTTTAGCGGGGGGGTTGGCACAGATACGCAGTATTTT.

V is TRBV13 and J is TRBJ2-7, with D possibly matching TRBD2 (6 bases). Trimming stripped 8 bases from V and 5 bases from J, with 13 bases between. The CDR3 extends over 12 amino acids. Germline CDR1 and CDR2: PRHDT and FYEKMQ (reference sequence). Written as DNA, the CDR3 is TGTGCCAGCGGTGTCTGGGGGGACGAGCAGTACTTC. Protein product: CASGVWGDEQYF.

V usage is TRBV7-2 and J usage is TRBJ2-1; D assignment may be TRBD1 or TRBD2 (6 bases each). Germline loops: CDR1 SGHTA, CDR2 FQGNSA. The CDR3 is 15 amino acids. The V gene lost 1 base and the J gene lost 2 bases, with 9 bases spanning the gap. The CDR3 DNA reads TGTGCCAGCAGCTTAGAGAGGGGGGCCTACAATGAGCAGTTCTTC. This encodes CASSLERGAYNEQFF.

The rearrangement links TRBV7-9 to TRBJ2-3; 11 bases line up with TRBD1. The CDR3 contains 16 residues. Unmatched junction bases numbered 3, after V lost 4 bases and J lost 0 bases. Germline CDR1 and CDR2: SEHNR and FQNEAQ (reference sequence). The CDR3 sequence is CASSYGQGASTDTQYF. The CDR3 DNA sequence: TGTGCCAGCAGCTATGGACAGGGGGCTAGCACAGATACGCAGTATTTT.

Of note for this clone: Other DNA sequences in this sample translate to the same CDR3. This chain connects TRBV6-5 to TRBJ2-1; 11 nucleotides match TRBD2. The CDR3 is 15 residues long. J gave up 2 bases and V 5 bases, and 2 bases lay outside the gene matches. Per germline, CDR1 MNHEY and CDR2 SVGAGI. CDR3 in amino acids: CASSLTSGAYNEQFF. CDR3 DNA: TGTGCCAGCAGTCTGACTAGCGGGGCCTACAATGAGCAGTTCTTC.

The chain joins TRBV4-3 to TRBJ2-5, with no clear D. The germline gives CDR1 LGHNA, CDR2 YSLEER. The length of the CDR3 is 15 residues. Trimming shortened V by 0 bases and J by 5 bases, and 13 bases separated the two germline ends. CDR3 in DNA: TGCGCCAGCAGCCAAGAATCCAGATCTCGGGAGACCCAGTACTTC. This codes for CASSQESRSRETQYF.

The V and J genes are TRBV5-6 and TRBJ1-2; 8 bases line up with TRBD1. V was pared by 4 bases and J by 2 bases, with 4 bases of the junction left unmatched. The CDR3 is 14 residues long. Germline lookup yields CDR1 SGHDT and CDR2 YYEEEE. This CDR3 reads CASSLRDRNYGYTF. In nucleotides, the CDR3 is TGTGCCAGCAGCCTCCGGGACAGGAACTATGGCTACACCTTC.

The rearrangement links TRBV4-1 to TRBJ2-3; D is unclear. The germline V and J ends were trimmed by 0 bases and 4 bases, with 8 bases remaining between them. The CDR3 is made up of 14 amino acids. Germline V gene lookup returns CDR1 MGHRA and CDR2 YSYEKL. As DNA, the CDR3 is TGCGCCAGCAGCCAAGATACAGTCCCAGATACGCAGTATTTT. Its protein product is CASSQDTVPDTQYF.

This clone was detected only a few times. This chain joins TRBV29-1 and TRBJ2-2, with TRBD1 matching over 9 bases. CDR3 length: 15 amino acids. Germline V gives CDR1 SQVTM, CDR2 ANQGSEA. Trimming took 4 bases from V and 3 from J; bases not matched to a gene: 6. As DNA, the CDR3 is TGCAGCGTTGGGGGACAGGGAGCGGACACCGGGGAGCTGTTTTTT. Translated, it gives CSVGGQGADTGELFF.

The chain uses TRBV9 and TRBJ2-7; D not certain. Trimming stripped 10 bases from V and 0 bases from J, with 5 bases between. Germline V gene sequence: CDR1 SGDLS, CDR2 YYNGEE. This CDR3 has 10 residues. CDR3 in amino acids: CAGASYEQYF. CDR3 in DNA: TGTGCCGGAGCCTCCTACGAGCAGTACTTC.

This clone appeared a few times. For the CDR3, the DNA is TGTGCCAGCAGCCATAGCGGGGGGGCACCCAATGAGCAGTTCTTC. Amino acid sequence: CASSHSGGAPNEQFF. The V call is TRBV7-9, the J call TRBJ2-1, with TRBD2 matching 11 bases. Germline CDR1 reads SEHNR; CDR2 reads FQNEAQ (reference sequence). Unmatched junction bases numbered 6, after V lost 5 bases and J lost 6 bases. The CDR3 is made up of 15 amino acids.

The chain is built from TRBV30 and TRBJ1-1, with D possibly being TRBD1 (6 bases). CDR1 and CDR2 from the germline V gene are GTSNPN and SVGIG (reference sequence). There are 13 residues in the CDR3. V lost 3 bases and J lost 10, with 18 bases in between. The CDR3 region is CAWSAAGTWGAFF. CDR3 coding DNA: TGTGCCTGGAGCGCCGCCGGGACATGGGGAGCTTTCTTT. Combining the CDR3 with reference TRBV30 and TRBJ1-1 gives the whole variable domain SQTIHQWPATLVQPVGSPLSLECTVEGTSNPNLYWYRQAAGRGLQLLFYSVGIGQISSEVPQNLSASRPQDRQFILSSKKLLLSDSGFYLCAWSAAGTWGAFFGQGTRLTVV.

The chain employs TRBV29-1 and TRBJ1-6; 10 bases agree with TRBD1. The CDR3 sequence is 13 residues long. Looked up from germline, CDR1 is SQVTM and CDR2 is ANQGSEA. The J segment lost 7 bases and the V segment lost 6 bases, leaving 3 bases of the junction unmatched. CDR3 in DNA: TGCAGCGTGGGGGACAGGGGCAATTCACCCCTCCACTTT. This gives the protein CSVGDRGNSPLHF. The variable domain in full, completed from reference TRBV29-1 and TRBJ1-6, reads SAVISQKPSRDICQRGTSLTIQCQVDSQVTMMFWYRQQPGQSLTLIATANQGSEATYESGFVIDKFPISRPNLTFSTLTVSNMSPEDSSIYLCSVGDRGNSPLHFGNGTRLTVT.

The gene calls are TRBV10-3 and TRBJ2-1; maybe TRBD1 (5 bases). CDR1 ENHRY and CDR2 SYGVKD come from the germline V gene. The ends were cut back, 2 bases at V and 6 bases at J, with 11 bases in the middle. CDR3 length: 14 residues. CDR3 loop: CAISEAGNLNEQFF. CDR3 DNA: TGTGCCATCAGTGAGGCAGGGAACCTCAATGAGCAGTTCTTC.

The chain has TRBV4-3 and TRBJ2-7; D is possibly TRBD1 or TRBD2 (5 bases each). V lost 1 base and J 2 bases, leaving 12 bases between the germline ends. This CDR3 has 15 residues. Germline values: CDR1 LGHNA, CDR2 YSLEER. The CDR3 DNA follows: TGCGCCAGCAGCCAAGCGGCAGGGAGTGCCTACGAGCAGTACTTC. Protein product: CASSQAAGSAYEQYF.

The chain uses TRBV19 and TRBJ1-5; no clear D. The CDR3 is made up of 14 amino acids. V was trimmed by 6 bases and J by 2 bases, leaving 11 bases between them. The germline V gene encodes CDR1 LNHDA and CDR2 SQIVND (reference sequence). This CDR3 reads CASSRHGGNQPQHF. The CDR3 DNA reads as TGTGCCAGTAGCCGTCACGGAGGCAATCAGCCCCAGCATTTT.

The rearrangement uses TRBV18 and TRBJ2-3; D may correspond to TRBD1 or TRBD2 (5 bases each). In germline, CDR1 is KGHSH, CDR2 LQKENI. V lost 3 bases to trimming and J lost 1 base, with 11 bases between them. The CDR3 contains 15 residues. The CDR3 loop reads CASSPPGRGTDTQYF. CDR3 nucleotides: TGTGCCAGCTCACCGCCAGGGCGGGGCACAGATACGCAGTATTTT.

The rearrangement links TRBV5-1 to TRBJ2-6; possible D gene TRBD1, 6 bases. The CDR3 totals 15 residues. In germline, CDR1 is SGHRS, CDR2 YFSETQ. Trimming stripped 3 bases from V and 1 base from J, with 8 bases between. The CDR3 here is CASSSGESGANVLTF. CDR3 sequence (DNA): TGCGCCAGCAGCTCAGGGGAATCTGGGGCCAACGTCCTGACTTTC.